This note documents a single T cell receptor (beta chain) sequence. Its antigen is unidentified. The source of the sample is a study of breast tumors, draining lymph nodes, adjacent tissues. Findings of the study overall: The data were judged consistent with most tumor T cells coming from lymph node and expanding in tumor.

TCRdb passed the multiplex PCR reads through MiXCR, listing each CDR3 protein once. The top ten clones hold over 15% of a sample with 20,000 or so distinct CDR3 sequences, roughly 60% of them seen once. CDR3 length: 14 residues. The V gene's germline CDR1 is SEHNR and CDR2 FQNEAQ (reference sequence). The V end was cut by 5 bases, the J end by 4 bases, with 14 bases between. J is TRBJ2-5 and V is TRBV7-9; no clear D. The clonotype originates from a female donor with breast cancer. Some clones in this sample may be carry-over from other donors' samples. The sequenced sample was tumor-adjacent breast tissue. CDR3 DNA sequence: TGTGCCAGCAGCCTAGATTGGGGTCGAGAGACCCAGTACTTC. This sequence encodes CASSLDWGRETQYF.